This T cell receptor (beta chain) was sequenced in a study of T cell responses to AZD1222 COVID-19 vaccine. Overall study findings and caveats: White British ancestry dominated among donors, who included more females, and clonal diversity was possibly underestimated. Baseline serology detected seropositivity in only 5 or 6 AZD1222 recipients. Regions 160-218 and 743-854 dominated among vaccine-associated CD4 TCRs spanning spike. Unmutated regions of variants are reportedly targeted by nearly half of spike-specific TCRs.

V shed 5 bases and J shed 0 bases, with 4 bases lying between them. Germline V gene sequence: CDR1 SGHTA, CDR2 FQGNSA. The CDR3 covers 12 residues. The repertoire was sequenced with immunoSEQ multiplex PCR; TCRdb's copy has only in-frame clones and lacks some. The profile shows more than 85,000 clones, roughly 89% of them singletons. Note on this clone: Its antigen is unknown.

The specimen was peripheral blood, collected on day 0 of AZD1222 vaccination. The TCR was taken from an adult in good health. This rearrangement joins TRBV7-2 to TRBJ1-2, with D unclear. The DNA of the CDR3 is TGTGCCAGCAGCGGTACTAACTATGGCTACACCTTC. Its translation is CASSGTNYGYTF.